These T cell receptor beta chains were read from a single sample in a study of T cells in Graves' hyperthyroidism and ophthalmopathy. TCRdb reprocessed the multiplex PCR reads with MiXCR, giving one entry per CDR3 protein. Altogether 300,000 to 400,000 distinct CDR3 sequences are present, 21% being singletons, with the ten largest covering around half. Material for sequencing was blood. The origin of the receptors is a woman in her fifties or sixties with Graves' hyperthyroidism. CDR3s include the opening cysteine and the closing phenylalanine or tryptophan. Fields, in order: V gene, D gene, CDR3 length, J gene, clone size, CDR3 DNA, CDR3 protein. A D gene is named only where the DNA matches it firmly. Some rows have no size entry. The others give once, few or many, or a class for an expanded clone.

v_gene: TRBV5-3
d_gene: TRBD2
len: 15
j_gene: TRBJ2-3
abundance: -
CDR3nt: TGTGCCAGCAGCTTGCCTTCGGGGGGGCCAGATACGCAGTATTTT
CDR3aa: CASSLPSGGPDTQYF

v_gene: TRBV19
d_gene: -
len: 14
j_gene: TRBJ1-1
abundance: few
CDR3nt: TGTGCCAGTACTACCATGGGATTGAACACTGAAGCTTTCTTT
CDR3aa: CASTTMGLNTEAFF

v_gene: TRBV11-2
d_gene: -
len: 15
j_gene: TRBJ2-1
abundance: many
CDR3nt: TGTGCCAGCAGCTTTGGGACAAGCTCCTACAATGAGCAGTTCTTC
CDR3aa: CASSFGTSSYNEQFF

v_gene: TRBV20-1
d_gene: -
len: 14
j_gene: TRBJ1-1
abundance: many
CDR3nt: TGCAGTGCTAGAGTATTCCGGAAGAACACTGAAGCTTTCTTT
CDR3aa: CSARVFRKNTEAFF

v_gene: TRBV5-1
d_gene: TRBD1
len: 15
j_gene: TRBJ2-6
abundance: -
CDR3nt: TGCGCCAGCAGCTCAACAGGGGCTGGGGCCAACGTCCTGACTTTC
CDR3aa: CASSSTGAGANVLTF

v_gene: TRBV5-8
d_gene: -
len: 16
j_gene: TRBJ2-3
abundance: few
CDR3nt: TGTGCCAGCAGCTTTTACAGGGTTAGTAGGAGGGATACGCAGTATTTT
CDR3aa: CASSFYRVSRRDTQYF

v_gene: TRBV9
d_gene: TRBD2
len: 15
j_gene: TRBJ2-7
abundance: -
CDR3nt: TGTGCCAGCAGCGTAGAGAGCGGGGGGGGCTACGAGCAGTACTTC
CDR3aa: CASSVESGGGYEQYF

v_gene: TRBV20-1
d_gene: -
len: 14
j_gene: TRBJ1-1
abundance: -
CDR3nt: TGCAGTGTCCCAGCCGATCCGGGTCACACTGAAGCTTTCTTT
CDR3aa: CSVPADPGHTEAFF

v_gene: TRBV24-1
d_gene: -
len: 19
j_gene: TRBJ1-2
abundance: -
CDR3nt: TGTGCCACCGGCCCCCTCCGACGGGTTTACAGCCCGTCCTACTATGGCTACACCTTC
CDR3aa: CATGPLRRVYSPSYYGYTF

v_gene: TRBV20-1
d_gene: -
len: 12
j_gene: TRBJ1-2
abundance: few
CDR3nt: TGCAGTGCCTTAGACAGCGAGTATGGCTACACCTTC
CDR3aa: CSALDSEYGYTF

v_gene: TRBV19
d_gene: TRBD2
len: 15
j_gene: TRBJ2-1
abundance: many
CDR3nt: TGTGCCAGTAGTCTGCTAGCGGGGGGCCAGGATGAGCAGTTCTTC
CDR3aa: CASSLLAGGQDEQFF

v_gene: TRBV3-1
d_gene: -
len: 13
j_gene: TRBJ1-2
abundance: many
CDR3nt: TGTGCCAGCAGCCAACACCTAACGGCTGGCTACACCTTC
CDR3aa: CASSQHLTAGYTF

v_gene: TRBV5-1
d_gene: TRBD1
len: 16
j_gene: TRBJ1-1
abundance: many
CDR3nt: TGCGCCAGCAGCTTAGCAGGGGGACCCATGAACACTGAAGCTTTCTTT
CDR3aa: CASSLAGGPMNTEAFF

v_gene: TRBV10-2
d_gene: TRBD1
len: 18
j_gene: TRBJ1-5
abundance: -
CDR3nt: TGCGCCAGCAGTGATCGGACAGGGGGCGTAGGTAGCAATCAGCCCCAGCATTTT
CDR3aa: CASSDRTGGVGSNQPQHF

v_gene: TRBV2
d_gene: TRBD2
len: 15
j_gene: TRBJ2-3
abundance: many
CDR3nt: TGTGCCAGCAGTCAAGCGGGGGGTCCCACAGATACGCAGTATTTT
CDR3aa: CASSQAGGPTDTQYF

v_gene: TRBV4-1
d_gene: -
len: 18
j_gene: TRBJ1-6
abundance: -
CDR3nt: TGCGCCAGCAGCCAAGAAAGCCGAGGATTTTCGGATAATTCACCCCTCCACTTT
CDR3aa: CASSQESRGFSDNSPLHF

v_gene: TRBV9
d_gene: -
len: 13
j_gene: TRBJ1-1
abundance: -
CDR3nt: TGTGCCAGCAGCCTGTACGGGAACACTGAAGCTTTCTTT
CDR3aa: CASSLYGNTEAFF

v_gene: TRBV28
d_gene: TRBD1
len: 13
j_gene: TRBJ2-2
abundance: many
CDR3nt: TGTGCCACCCGGGACAGGTACACCGGGGAGCTGTTTTTT
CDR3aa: CATRDRYTGELFF

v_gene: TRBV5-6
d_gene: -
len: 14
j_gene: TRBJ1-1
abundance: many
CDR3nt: TGTGCCAGCAGCTTCACAAAGACCCTCCGTGAAGCTTTCTTT
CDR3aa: CASSFTKTLREAFF

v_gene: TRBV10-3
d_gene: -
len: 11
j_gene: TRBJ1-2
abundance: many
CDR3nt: TGTGCCATCAGTGGTGATTATGGCTACACCTTC
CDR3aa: CAISGDYGYTF

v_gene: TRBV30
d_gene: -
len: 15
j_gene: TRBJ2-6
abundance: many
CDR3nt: TGTGCCTGGAGTCCCCTGACGTACGGGGCCAACGTCCTGACTTTC
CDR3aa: CAWSPLTYGANVLTF

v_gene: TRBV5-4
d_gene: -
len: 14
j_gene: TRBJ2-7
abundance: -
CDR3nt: TGTGCCAGCAGCTTAGGGGCAGCGTCCTACGAGCAGTACTTC
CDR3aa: CASSLGAASYEQYF

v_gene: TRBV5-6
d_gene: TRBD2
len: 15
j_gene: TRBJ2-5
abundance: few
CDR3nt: TGTGCCAGCAGCTTGGGACTAGCGGTCCAAGAGACCCAGTACTTC
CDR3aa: CASSLGLAVQETQYF

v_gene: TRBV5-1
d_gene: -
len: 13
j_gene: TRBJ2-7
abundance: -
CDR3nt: TGCGCCAGCAGCTTGGCCGACCGCGGCGAGCAGTACTTC
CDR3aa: CASSLADRGEQYF

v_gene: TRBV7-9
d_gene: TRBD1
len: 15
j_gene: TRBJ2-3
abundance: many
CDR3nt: TGTGCCAGCAGCCCTCGGGACAGGGGATCAGATACGCAGTATTTT
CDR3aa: CASSPRDRGSDTQYF

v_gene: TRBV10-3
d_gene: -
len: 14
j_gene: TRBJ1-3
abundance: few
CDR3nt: TGTGCCATCAGTGGAGGGGGTACTGGAAACACCATATATTTT
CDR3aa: CAISGGGTGNTIYF

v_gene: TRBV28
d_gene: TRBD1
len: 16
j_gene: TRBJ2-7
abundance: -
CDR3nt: TGTGCCAGCAGTTTTACAGGGGCCACTGTATACTACGAGCAGTACTTC
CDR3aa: CASSFTGATVYYEQYF

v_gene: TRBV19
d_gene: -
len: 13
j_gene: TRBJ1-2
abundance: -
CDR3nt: TGTGCCAGTAGTATAGGGAATAACTATGGCTACACCTTC
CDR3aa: CASSIGNNYGYTF

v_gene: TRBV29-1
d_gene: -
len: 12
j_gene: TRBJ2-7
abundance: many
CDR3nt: TGCAGCGTTGGTGCGGGGCCCTACGAGCAGTACTTC
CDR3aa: CSVGAGPYEQYF

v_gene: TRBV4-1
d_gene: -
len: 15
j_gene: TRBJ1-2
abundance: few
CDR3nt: TGCGCCAGCAGCCAAGTCGAACTTACTAACTATGGCTACACCTTC
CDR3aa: CASSQVELTNYGYTF

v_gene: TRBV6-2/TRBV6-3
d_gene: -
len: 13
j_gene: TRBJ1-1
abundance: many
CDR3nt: TGTGCCAGCAGTTACTCGGAGGGAACTGAAGCTTTCTTT
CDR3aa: CASSYSEGTEAFF

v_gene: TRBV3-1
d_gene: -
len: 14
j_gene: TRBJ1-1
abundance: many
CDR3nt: TGTGCCAGCAGCCGCTCAGGGGTAAACACTGAAGCTTTCTTT
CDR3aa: CASSRSGVNTEAFF

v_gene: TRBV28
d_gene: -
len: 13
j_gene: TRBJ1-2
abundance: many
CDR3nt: TGTGCCAGCAGTTTATCCAGTCAGTATGGCTACACCTTC
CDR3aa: CASSLSSQYGYTF

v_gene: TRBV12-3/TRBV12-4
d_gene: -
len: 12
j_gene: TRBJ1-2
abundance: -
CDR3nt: TGTGCCAGCACCCTTCATGGCTATGGCTACACCTTC
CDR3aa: CASTLHGYGYTF

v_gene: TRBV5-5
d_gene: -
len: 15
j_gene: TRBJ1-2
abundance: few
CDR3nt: TGTGCCAGCAGCCCAGTCCCGGACGGAACCTATGGCTACACCTTC
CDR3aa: CASSPVPDGTYGYTF

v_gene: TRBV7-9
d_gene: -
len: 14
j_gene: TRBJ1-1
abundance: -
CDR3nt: TGTGCCAGCAGCCACGAACAGGGACGCACTGAAGCTTTCTTT
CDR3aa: CASSHEQGRTEAFF

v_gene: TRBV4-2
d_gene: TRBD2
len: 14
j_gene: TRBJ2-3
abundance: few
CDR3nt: TGTGCCAGCACCTTAGCGGGAGCGGGAGATACGCAGTATTTT
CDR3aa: CASTLAGAGDTQYF

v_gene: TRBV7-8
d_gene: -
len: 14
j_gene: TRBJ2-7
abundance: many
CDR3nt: TGTGCCAGCAGCTTAAGGGGTATCACCTACGAGCAGTACTTC
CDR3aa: CASSLRGITYEQYF

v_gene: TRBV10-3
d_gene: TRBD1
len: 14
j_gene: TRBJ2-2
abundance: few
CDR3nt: TGTGCCATCAGTGAGTCGACCGGGACAGGGGAGCCCTATTTT
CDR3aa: CAISESTGTGEPYF

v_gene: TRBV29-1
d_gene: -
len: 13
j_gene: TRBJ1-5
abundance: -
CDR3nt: TGCAGCGTGGGGGGGGGACTAAATCAGCCCCAGCATTTT
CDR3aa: CSVGGGLNQPQHF

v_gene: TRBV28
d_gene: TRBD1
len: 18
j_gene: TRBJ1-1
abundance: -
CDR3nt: TGTGCCAGCAGTACGCCCTTGGACAGGTCCAGCATGAACACTGAAGCTTTCTTT
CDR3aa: CASSTPLDRSSMNTEAFF

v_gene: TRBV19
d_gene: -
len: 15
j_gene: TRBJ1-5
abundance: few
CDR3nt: TGTGCCAGTAGTGCCCACAGGGCCGGGGATCAGCCCCAGCATTTT
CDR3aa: CASSAHRAGDQPQHF